This TCR beta chain was obtained from a study of CD8 T cell repertoires and HIV-1 epitope variants (dated by TCRdb to about 2020). The study in broad terms: T cells were stimulated in separate culture wells with each of twenty-five peptides representing autologous and known Gag and Nef epitope variants. A CMV, EBV and flu peptide pool, the Ebola AY9 epitope as negative control, and a no-peptide well were included as control conditions. Three Gag epitope families and Nef HW9 and YT9 were included among the tested epitopes. T cells were enriched using the EasySep Human T Cell Enrichment Kit and were co-cultured with equal numbers of autologous T cell-negative cells serving as antigen-presenting cells. Cultures were maintained for approximately ten days in IMDM with gentamicin, and half-media changes adding IL-2, IL-7 and IL-15 were performed on days 3 and 7. A 1M T cell aliquot was kept as an uncultured baseline condition, separate from the approximately 83 T cell cultures. A total of 83 T cell cultures were run, with each culture condition done in triplicate except for one peptide, which was done in duplicate. The paper's findings and limits, for the study overall: The assay could identify only TCR beta chains and pointed to proliferation in response to antigen, not to T cell function or cytokine profile. The Nef KF9 family was recognized by five clonotypes and the HW9 family by one, and no responses to the TAALDMSHF plasma variant were observed. Under ten antigen-specific TCR beta clonotypes were identified, and roughly six of them appeared cross-reactive for autologous or known escape epitope variants.

Sequencing of TCR beta CDR3 regions was done on the immunoSEQ platform at survey depth. The QIAamp DNA micro kit was used to extract genomic DNA from every cultured and uncultured CD8+ T cell population. In the source study's methods: Samples with under 5,000 productive reads were excluded, and this exclusion removed about 6% of the roughly 75 HIV peptide-stimulated cultures. A MANAFEST web app trimmed sequences to CDR3 and removed nonproductive sequences, CDR3s under 5 amino acids, and those not starting C or ending F/W. To count as antigen-specific, a clonotype had to be expanded in at least 2 of 3 replicates compared with the no-peptide control at FDR 0.01, and only within one epitope family. Specific clonotypes also needed at least fivefold higher frequency than in wells stimulated with peptides from other epitope families. Held by TCRdb, this immuneACCESS table contains in-frame sequences only and omits some clones. Under half of the omission traces to an unresolved V gene where checked; the cause of the rest is unknown. The V and J calls and clone size come from that table; D and trimming were worked out from the DNA. Present in this sample are more than 85,000 clones, roughly 77% of which were seen just once. Jointly, the top ten make up more than 25% of the sample.

This clone occurred once. The clone's antigen remains unknown. No much larger clone exists at a distance of one base, and base qualities are not known. The EasySep Human CD8+ T Cell Enrichment Kit was used on day 10 to isolate CD8+ T cells from every culture. The CDR3 sequence holds 14 residues, the cysteine and phenylalanine included. Left in the record is the CDR3 DNA by itself, 42 bases read in frame from the first base. V ends up 5 bases short and J 6 bases short, with an unmatched junction base count of 6. The germline V gene specifies SGHNT as CDR1 and YENEEA as CDR2. Material for sequencing was uncultured baseline CD8+ T cells from peripheral blood mononuclear cells (PBMCs). This TCR derives from a male donor with HIV. The chain was built from TRBV11-3 and TRBJ2-7; TRBD2 fits 11 bases in the junction. Read as DNA, the sequence is TGTGCCAGCAGCCTTAGCGGGGGGGTGAGCGAGCAGTACTTC. Its protein is CASSLSGGVSEQYF.